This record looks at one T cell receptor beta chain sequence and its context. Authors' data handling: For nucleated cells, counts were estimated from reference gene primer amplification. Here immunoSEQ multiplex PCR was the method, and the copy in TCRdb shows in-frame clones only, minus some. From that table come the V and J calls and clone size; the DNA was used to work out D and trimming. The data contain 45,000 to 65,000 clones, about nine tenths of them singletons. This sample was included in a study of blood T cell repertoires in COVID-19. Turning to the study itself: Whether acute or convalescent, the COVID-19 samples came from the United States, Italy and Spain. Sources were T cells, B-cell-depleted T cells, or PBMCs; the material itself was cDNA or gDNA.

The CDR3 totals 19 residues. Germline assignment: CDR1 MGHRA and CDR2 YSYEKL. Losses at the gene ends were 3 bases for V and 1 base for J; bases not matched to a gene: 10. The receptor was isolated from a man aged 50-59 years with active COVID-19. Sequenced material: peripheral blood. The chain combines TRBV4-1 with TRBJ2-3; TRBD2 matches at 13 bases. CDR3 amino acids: CASSQAGTSGMGGTDTQYF. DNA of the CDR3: TGCGCCAGCAGCCAGGCCGGGACTAGCGGGATGGGGGGCACAGATACGCAGTATTTT.